The 14 T cell receptor beta chains below all came from one sample that was sequenced in a study of T-cell memory formation after mild COVID-19. From the 5' RACE reads, TCRdb called clonotypes with MiXCR, one entry per CDR3 protein. Of roughly 86,000 distinct CDR3 sequences listed, around 13% are singletons. The material sequenced was PBMCs or a T cell subset sorted from them (not recorded which). The receptors here all came from an adult woman who had mild COVID-19 (a few samples of this study predate the infection). Cell type and time point are not known.

The chain uses TRBV5-6 and TRBJ2-7; the D call may be TRBD1 or TRBD2 (5 bases each). This CDR3 spans 15 amino acids. Trimming left V 5 bases short and J 2 bases short, with 17 bases between. Germline CDR1 SGHDT, CDR2 YYEEEE. The CDR3 DNA follows: TGTGCCAGCAGATTACTACTAGGGGAGACCTACGAGCAGTACTTC. Its protein product is CASRLLLGETYEQYF.

This chain connects TRBV3-1 to TRBJ1-1; possible D gene TRBD1, 5 bases. CDR1 is LGHDT, CDR2 YNNKEL, per germline (reference sequence). Trimming took off 1 base at V and 0 bases at J, with 18 bases between the two ends. CDR3 size: 18 residues. The CDR3 spells CASSQGLRGVGMNTEAFF. CDR3 nucleotide sequence: TGTGCCAGCAGCCAAGGTTTAAGGGGCGTGGGTATGAACACTGAAGCTTTCTTT.

The rearrangement joins TRBV5-1 to TRBJ2-7; 7 nucleotides match TRBD1. After removal of 4 bases from V and 0 bases from J, the junction contained 4 bases not matched to a gene. The germline gives CDR1 SGHRS, CDR2 YFSETQ. The CDR3 is made up of 14 amino acids. In nucleotides, the CDR3 is TGCGCCAGCAGCGAAGACAGGGACTCCTACGAGCAGTACTTC. It is translated as CASSEDRDSYEQYF.

This rearrangement joins TRBV4-3 to TRBJ2-3, with D perhaps matching TRBD1 (5 bases). The germline V and J ends were trimmed by 3 bases and 2 bases, with 15 bases remaining between them. This CDR3 is built from 16 residues. Looked up from germline, CDR1 is LGHNA and CDR2 is YSLEER. The CDR3 region has the DNA TGCGCCAGCAGCCACCAGGGTTTATTGGCCACAGATACGCAGTATTTT. Its translation: CASSHQGLLATDTQYF.

This clonotype was seen once. The V gene is TRBV27, the J gene TRBJ1-1; 7 positions agree with TRBD1. Germline trimming cut 5 bases from V and 3 bases from J; bases unmatched to any gene: 9. CDR1 MNHEY and CDR2 SMNVEV come from the germline V gene (reference sequence). The length of the CDR3 is 15 residues. CDR3 nucleotides: TGTGCCAGCAGTGGATCGACAGGGCCCTACACTGAAGCTTTCTTT. This gives the protein CASSGSTGPYTEAFF.

This clonotype appeared a few times. This chain uses TRBV29-1 with TRBJ1-1; D is undetermined. Germline values: CDR1 SQVTM, CDR2 ANQGSEA. With 4 bases removed from V and 0 bases from J, the gap between germline ends came to 6 bases. The CDR3 has 12 residues. CDR3 in amino acids: CSVVILNTEAFF. The CDR3 region has the DNA TGCAGCGTTGTAATATTGAACACTGAAGCTTTCTTT.

V and J are TRBV7-6 and TRBJ2-3; D gene uncertain. The ends were cut back, 5 bases at V and 0 bases at J, with 12 bases in the middle. In germline, CDR1 is SGHVS, CDR2 FNYEAQ. The CDR3 has 15 residues. In nucleotides, the CDR3 is TGTGCCAGCAGCGGACGAAGAGACAGCACAGATACGCAGTATTTT. It is translated as CASSGRRDSTDTQYF.

This clonotype was counted a few times. CDR3 in amino acids: CASSVDGPYEQYF. The CDR3, as DNA: TGTGCCAGCAGCGTAGACGGGCCCTACGAGCAGTACTTC. The chain joins TRBV9 to TRBJ2-7; D unclear. The CDR3 has 13 amino acids. Germline V gene sequence: CDR1 SGDLS, CDR2 YYNGEE. Trimming took 0 bases from V and 2 from J, leaving 6 bases between them.

The gene calls are TRBV29-1 and TRBJ2-2, with D possibly matching TRBD2 (7 bases). This CDR3 has 15 amino acids. V gave up 0 bases and J gave up 7 bases, with 15 bases separating them. The germline V gene has CDR1 SQVTM and CDR2 ANQGSEA. The CDR3 nucleotides read TGCAGCGTTGAAGATCTTTGGGAGGGACACGGGGAGCTGTTTTTT. Residues: CSVEDLWEGHGELFF.

This clonotype came up a few times. This chain links TRBV27 with TRBJ2-4; perhaps TRBD2 as D (5 bases). Germline V gives CDR1 MNHEY, CDR2 SMNVEV (reference sequence). V was trimmed by 2 bases and J by 7 bases, leaving 21 bases between them. This CDR3 comprises 17 residues. CDR3 protein: CASSLGPAFELGNIQYF. CDR3 coding DNA: TGTGCCAGCAGTTTAGGTCCAGCCTTCGAACTAGGGAACATTCAGTACTTC.

The chain links TRBV4-3 to TRBJ2-7, with TRBD2 matching 10 bases. The CDR3 has 15 amino acids. Germline V gives CDR1 LGHNA, CDR2 YSLEER. V dropped 2 bases and J dropped 5; count of bases not matched to a gene: 6. The CDR3 region has the DNA TGCGCCAGCAGCCAACGAGCGGGAGGGGGCGACGAGCAGTACTTC. Protein sequence: CASSQRAGGGDEQYF.

This chain joins TRBV2 and TRBJ2-7; no clear D. The CDR3 has 10 residues. Trimming removed 7 bases at V and 6 bases at J, with 7 bases between. Looked up from germline, CDR1 is SNHLY and CDR2 is FYNNEI. Written as DNA, the CDR3 is TGTGCCAGCATTCTCAGCGAGCAGTACTTC. Its translation is CASILSEQYF.

The CDR3 here is CASSLYGQGKDYGYTF. The CDR3 region has the DNA TGTGCCAGCAGCCTCTACGGACAGGGAAAGGACTATGGCTACACCTTC. This sequence joins TRBV7-8 and TRBJ1-2; TRBD1 matches at 8 bases. V lost 5 bases and J lost 3; bases outside the gene matches: 11. This CDR3 region has 16 residues. The V gene's germline CDR1 is SGHVS and CDR2 FQNEAQ.

This clonotype was counted only a few times. This chain links TRBV5-5 with TRBJ1-1; tentatively, D is TRBD1 (5 bases). Germline V CDR1 and CDR2: SGHKS, YYEKEE (reference sequence). The CDR3 runs to 13 residues. V gave up 4 bases and J gave up 6 bases, with 13 bases separating them. Here the CDR3 reads CASSRTVGAEAFF. In DNA form, the CDR3 reads TGTGCCAGCAGCCGGACGGTGGGGGCTGAAGCTTTCTTT. Together with reference TRBV5-5 and TRBJ1-1, the CDR3 gives the full variable domain: DAGVTQSPTHLIKTRGQQVTLRCSPISGHKSVSWYQQVLGQGPQFIFQYYEKEERGRGNFPDRFSARQFPNYSSELNVNALLLGDSALYLCASSRTVGAEAFFGQGTRLTVV.